Listed here are 23 T cell receptor beta chains from one sample, sequenced in a study of shared clonotypes between healthy human individuals. Sequencing was performed with immunoSEQ multiplex PCR; in TCRdb, only in-frame clones are kept and a portion is missing. The table has around 370,000 clones, 96% seen once; the top ten hold around 0.29%. Sequencing used memory CD8+ T cells sorted from blood. Described subset: CD45RO+ cells pooled with CCR7-negative TemRA cells. The receptors come from a man aged 30-40 years in good health.

CDR3 nucleotides: TGTGCCAGCAGCCGTGGGGTCGGGGGACGTGAAAAACTGTTTTTT. Translated, it gives CASSRGVGGREKLFF. The genes are TRBV28 and TRBJ1-4, with D possibly TRBD1 on 5 matching bases. With 6 bases removed from V and 7 bases from J, the gap between germline ends came to 18 bases. This CDR3 is built from 15 residues. The germline gives CDR1 MDHEN, CDR2 SYDVKM.

V gene TRBV28 combines with J gene TRBJ1-2; D might be TRBD1 (5 bases). The CDR3 length is 13 residues. The V gene's germline CDR1 is MDHEN and CDR2 SYDVKM. The ends were cut back, 8 bases at V and 6 bases at J, with 16 bases in the middle. CDR3 nucleotide sequence: TGTGCCAGCGGAAAGACCGAGGGGAATGGCTACACCTTC. This codes for CASGKTEGNGYTF.

The chain joins TRBV7-3 to TRBJ1-2, with a possible D match to TRBD1 (6 bases). CDR3 length: 14 amino acids. Trimming pared 5 bases from V and 4 bases from J, leaving 14 bases between. The V gene's germline CDR1 is SGHTA and CDR2 FQGTGA. This CDR3 reads CASSPKQGFYGYTF. For the CDR3, the DNA is TGTGCCAGCAGCCCGAAACAGGGCTTCTATGGCTACACCTTC. Variable domain in full (rest from reference TRBV7-3 and TRBJ1-2): GAGVSQTPSNKVTEKGKYVELRCDPISGHTALYWYRQSLGQGPEFLIYFQGTGAADDSGLPNDRFFAVRPEGSVSTLKIQRTERGDSAVYLCASSPKQGFYGYTFGSGTRLTVV.

The chain combines TRBV6-6 with TRBJ2-3; 9 nucleotides agree with TRBD1. Germline CDR1 reads MNHNY; CDR2 reads SVGAGI (reference sequence). The ends lost 6 bases at V and 2 bases at J; junction bases unmatched: 9. The CDR3 has 16 amino acids. The CDR3 reads CASSSGQGRHTDTQYF. CDR3 sequence (DNA): TGTGCCAGCAGCTCCGGACAGGGGAGGCACACAGATACGCAGTATTTT.

V usage is TRBV5-4 and J usage is TRBJ2-5; 12 positions match TRBD2. The CDR3 is 17 amino acids. CDR1 and CDR2 (germline): SGHNT, YYREEE (reference sequence). V shed 2 bases, J shed 1 base, and the junction held 6 bases outside the gene matches. The CDR3 sequence: CASSFGTSGPRQETQYF. In DNA form, the CDR3 reads TGTGCCAGCAGCTTCGGGACTAGCGGGCCCCGCCAAGAGACCCAGTACTTC. Combining the CDR3 with reference TRBV5-4 and TRBJ2-5 gives the whole variable domain ETGVTQSPTHLIKTRGQQVTLRCSSQSGHNTVSWYQQALGQGPQFIFQYYREEENGRGNFPPRFSGLQFPNYSSELNVNALELDDSALYLCASSFGTSGPRQETQYFGPGTRLLVL.

The rearrangement joins TRBV5-5 to TRBJ2-2; D remains unclear. V was trimmed by 0 bases and J by 3 bases, leaving 15 bases between them. This CDR3 comprises 17 residues. The V gene's germline CDR1 is SGHKS and CDR2 YYEKEE (reference sequence). The CDR3: CASSLAPGYWDTGELFF. CDR3 DNA: TGTGCCAGCAGCTTGGCCCCCGGATATTGGGACACCGGGGAGCTGTTTTTT.

This chain uses TRBV28 with TRBJ2-7; TRBD1 matches 7 bases. The CDR3 covers 16 residues. The V segment lost 6 bases and the J segment 1 base; nucleotides outside the gene matches: 12. Germline V gene data show CDR1 as MDHEN and CDR2 as SYDVKM. Here the CDR3 DNA reads TGTGCCAGCAGCAAAGAAAGACAGGGTAGGTCCTACGAGCAGTACTTC. Residues: CASSKERQGRSYEQYF.

Concerning this clone: Other DNA sequences in this sample translate to the same CDR3. The chain has TRBV28 and TRBJ1-5; no definite D call. The germline V gene has CDR1 MDHEN and CDR2 SYDVKM. This CDR3 is 14 amino acids long. V lost 3 bases and J lost 0, with 6 bases in between. The CDR3 region is CASSLGHSNQPQHF. CDR3 nucleotides: TGTGCCAGCAGTTTGGGCCATAGCAATCAGCCCCAGCATTTT.

The rearrangement links TRBV5-6 to TRBJ1-5, with unresolved D. The CDR3 totals 13 residues. Per the germline V gene, CDR1 is SGHDT and CDR2 is YYEEEE. Trimming removed 2 bases from V and 5 bases from J, with 8 bases in between. The CDR3 reads CASSFYGYQPQHF. The DNA of the CDR3 is TGTGCCAGCAGCTTCTACGGTTATCAGCCCCAGCATTTT.

For the CDR3, the DNA is TGCGCCAGCAGGGACAGGGACACCGGGGAGCTGTTTTTT. Residues: CASRDRDTGELFF. V usage is TRBV10-2 and J usage is TRBJ2-2; 8 bases are shared with TRBD1. CDR1 and CDR2 from the germline V gene are WSHSY and SAAADI. CDR3 length: 13 amino acids. V was pared by 6 bases and J by 3 bases, with 0 bases of the junction left unmatched.

The chain carries TRBV7-2 and TRBJ2-1, with D hard to call. Germline CDR1 and CDR2: SGHTA and FQGNSA. The length of the CDR3 is 13 residues. Deletions cut 3 bases from V and 15 bases from J, with 18 bases between. For the CDR3, the DNA is TGTGCCAGCAGCTTTGACCAGTCGGCCCCCGGGTTCTTC. As protein: CASSFDQSAPGFF.

The table lists this clone with a count of one. V is TRBV10-3 and J is TRBJ2-1; 9 nucleotides match TRBD2. V shed 4 bases, J shed 6 bases, and the junction held 7 bases outside the gene matches. The CDR3 length is 15 residues. Germline V gives CDR1 ENHRY, CDR2 SYGVKD. Written as DNA, the CDR3 is TGTGCCATCAGTGGGGGACTAGCTGAACTCAATGAGCAGTTCTTC. It codes for CAISGGLAELNEQFF.

The genes are TRBV4-1 and TRBJ1-1; maybe TRBD1 (6 bases). The CDR3 length is 14 residues. V lost 2 bases, J lost 1 base, and 8 bases lay in between. CDR1 is MGHRA and CDR2 is YSYEKL in the germline V gene. CDR3 in DNA: TGCGCCAGCAGCCAAAAACAGGGGAACACTGAAGCTTTCTTT. Its protein is CASSQKQGNTEAFF.

This rearrangement joins TRBV5-1 to TRBJ2-7, with 7 bases that match TRBD1. The CDR3 has 15 amino acids. The germline CDR1 and CDR2 sequences are SGHRS and YFSETQ. With V trimmed by 3 bases and J by 5 bases, 11 bases remained unmatched. This chain's CDR3 is CASSSMSWDSDEQYF. In DNA form, the CDR3 reads TGCGCCAGCAGCTCGATGAGTTGGGACAGTGACGAGCAGTACTTC.

The V gene is TRBV18, the J gene TRBJ1-2, with D maybe TRBD1 (6 bases). Deletions cut 5 bases from V and 5 bases from J, with 12 bases between. Germline values: CDR1 KGHSH, CDR2 LQKENI. The CDR3 is made up of 13 amino acids. CDR3 bases: TGTGCCAGCTCAACAGGGTTGGGGTATGGCTACACCTTC. Its protein product is CASSTGLGYGYTF.

V and J are TRBV7-2 and TRBJ1-1; TRBD1 is a possible D gene (6 bases). The V gene lost 3 bases and the J gene lost 4 bases, with 12 bases spanning the gap. This CDR3 has 14 residues. In germline, CDR1 is SGHTA, CDR2 FQGNSA. The CDR3: CASSFRGAGTEAFF. The CDR3 DNA reads TGTGCCAGCAGCTTTCGGGGGGCCGGCACTGAAGCTTTCTTT.

This chain links TRBV28 with TRBJ2-7, with 7 bases identical to TRBD1. This CDR3 is 13 amino acids long. Germline values: CDR1 MDHEN, CDR2 SYDVKM. Losses at the gene ends were 11 bases for V and 2 bases for J; bases not matched to a gene: 9. The chain's CDR3 is CAAGQAATYEQYF. For the CDR3, the DNA is TGTGCCGCCGGACAGGCTGCCACCTACGAGCAGTACTTC. Combining the CDR3 with reference TRBV28 and TRBJ2-7 gives the whole variable domain DVKVTQSSRYLVKRTGEKVFLECVQDMDHENMFWYRQDPGLGLRLIYFSYDVKMKEKGDIPEGYSVSREKKERFSLILESASTNQTSMYLCAAGQAATYEQYFGPGTRLTVT.

This clone has just one count. This sequence joins TRBV6-6 and TRBJ2-7; TRBD2 agrees at 10 bases. V lost 5 bases to trimming and J lost 3 bases; unmatched junction nucleotides: 10. The CDR3 covers 16 residues. From germline, CDR1 is MNHNY and CDR2 SVGAGI (reference sequence). CDR3 DNA: TGTGCCAGCAGTGGCCTCGGGCTAGCGGGAGACTACGAGCAGTACTTC. Its protein product is CASSGLGLAGDYEQYF.

The rearrangement uses TRBV6-1 and TRBJ2-5; 9 positions match TRBD2. This CDR3 has 15 amino acids. V was clipped by 10 bases and J by 3 bases; unmatched bases: 12. In germline, CDR1 is MNHNS, CDR2 SASEGT. CDR3 in DNA: TGTGCCACAGGCAGGGGTTTAGCGGGAGAAGAGACCCAGTACTTC. Amino acids: CATGRGLAGEETQYF.

The V call is TRBV27, the J call TRBJ2-1; TRBD2 aligns across 14 bases. The V segment lost 5 bases and the J segment 10 bases; nucleotides outside the gene matches: 7. The CDR3 runs 15 residues. Germline CDR1 MNHEY, CDR2 SMNVEV (reference sequence). The CDR3 DNA reads as TGTGCCAGCAGTCTGACTAGCGGGAGGGGAATAGAGCAGTTCTTC. This codes for CASSLTSGRGIEQFF.

The rearrangement uses TRBV18 and TRBJ2-7; D assignment may be TRBD1 or TRBD2 (6 bases each). The CDR3 consists of 13 residues. The V gene's germline CDR1 is KGHSH and CDR2 LQKENI. Trimming cost V 3 bases and J 7 bases, with 13 bases left between them. CDR3 sequence reads: CASSPWGAREQYF. In nucleotides, the CDR3 is TGTGCCAGCTCACCCTGGGGGGCGCGTGAGCAGTACTTC. The whole variable domain, remainder taken from reference TRBV18 and TRBJ2-7, is NAGVMQNPRHLVRRRGQEARLRCSPMKGHSHVYWYRQLPEEGLKFMVYLQKENIIDESGMPKERFSAEFPKEGPSILRIQQVVRGDSAAYFCASSPWGAREQYFGPGTRLTVT.

This chain uses TRBV7-2 with TRBJ2-1; weak D call: TRBD2 (6 bases). The CDR3 runs to 16 residues. The V end was cut by 2 bases, the J end by 7 bases, with 18 bases between. Germline CDR1 is SGHTA and CDR2 is FQGNSA. In nucleotides, the CDR3 is TGTGCCAGCAGCTTAAATCGTCGACTAGGAGGAAATGAGCAGTTCTTC. Amino acids: CASSLNRRLGGNEQFF. The complete variable domain, with remaining parts taken from reference TRBV7-2 and TRBJ2-1, reads GAGVSQSPSNKVTEKGKDVELRCDPISGHTALYWYRQSLGQGLEFLIYFQGNSAPDKSGLPSDRFSAERTGGSVSTLTIQRTQQEDSAVYLCASSLNRRLGGNEQFFGPGTRLTVL.

The rearrangement uses TRBV28 and TRBJ2-7; 10 nucleotides agree with TRBD2. Germline CDR1 MDHEN, CDR2 SYDVKM. Germline trimming cut 10 bases from V and 4 bases from J; bases unmatched to any gene: 13. This CDR3 contains 15 residues. The CDR3 loop reads CATSDASGSIYEQYF. The CDR3 bases are TGTGCCACCAGCGACGCTAGCGGGAGTATATACGAGCAGTACTTC. Using reference TRBV28 and TRBJ2-7 for the parts outside the CDR3, the full variable domain is DVKVTQSSRYLVKRTGEKVFLECVQDMDHENMFWYRQDPGLGLRLIYFSYDVKMKEKGDIPEGYSVSREKKERFSLILESASTNQTSMYLCATSDASGSIYEQYFGPGTRLTVT.